Listed here are 25 T cell receptor beta chains from one sample, sequenced in a study of blood T cell repertoires in COVID-19. Generated by immunoSEQ multiplex PCR, the TCRdb table keeps only in-frame clones and is missing some. The sample lists about 60,000 clones, roughly 88% occurring once. The source material was peripheral blood. Every receptor here comes from a woman of 80 years or more with active COVID-19.

A single count supports this clone. The rearrangement links TRBV7-8 to TRBJ2-5; no definite D call. This CDR3 has 14 residues. Germline V lookup: CDR1 SGHVS, CDR2 FQNEAQ. Trimming removed 6 bases at V and 5 bases at J, with 16 bases between. The CDR3 nucleotides read TGTGCCAGCAGTAAACGTATAGTCCGGGAGACCCAGTACTTC. This codes for CASSKRIVRETQYF.

The sample holds one count of this clone. The rearrangement uses TRBV19 and TRBJ2-1; 9 bases match TRBD2. Germline V lookup: CDR1 LNHDA, CDR2 SQIVND (reference sequence). The CDR3 extends over 14 amino acids. V shed 3 bases and J 8 bases; nucleotides not matched to a gene: 5. Written as DNA, the CDR3 is TGTGCCAGTAGTATGATGCGGGGGGGCCATGAGCAGTTCTTC. It encodes CASSMMRGGHEQFF.

The J gene is TRBJ2-1, the V gene TRBV28; a weak D match, TRBD1 (5 bases). The CDR3 runs to 16 residues. V was shortened by 4 bases and J by 1 base, with 14 bases between the two germline ends. Germline assignment: CDR1 MDHEN and CDR2 SYDVKM. CDR3 region: CASSSQGAISYNEQFF. In DNA, the CDR3 is TGTGCCAGCAGTTCTCAGGGCGCCATATCCTACAATGAGCAGTTCTTC. Based on the CDR3 plus reference TRBV28 and TRBJ2-1, the full variable domain is DVKVTQSSRYLVKRTGEKVFLECVQDMDHENMFWYRQDPGLGLRLIYFSYDVKMKEKGDIPEGYSVSREKKERFSLILESASTNQTSMYLCASSSQGAISYNEQFFGPGTRLTVL.

This rearrangement joins TRBV6-5 to TRBJ2-1, with D tentatively TRBD1 (6 bases). CDR3 length: 15 amino acids. Trimming removed 2 bases at V and 2 bases at J, with 10 bases between. Germline V CDR1 and CDR2: MNHEY, SVGAGI. The CDR3 region has the DNA TGTGCCAGCAGTTACAAGGGGGAAACCTACAATGAGCAGTTCTTC. Translated: CASSYKGETYNEQFF.

About this clone: Other DNA sequences in this specimen translate into the identical CDR3. V usage is TRBV2 and J usage is TRBJ1-1, with D perhaps TRBD1 (6 bases). Trimming shortened V by 7 bases and J by 1 base, and 10 bases separated the two germline ends. The length of the CDR3 is 13 residues. Per the germline V gene, CDR1 is SNHLY and CDR2 is FYNNEI. The CDR3 sequence: CASTTQGNTEAFF. CDR3 DNA sequence: TGTGCCAGCACAACACAGGGGAACACTGAAGCTTTCTTT.

This chain links TRBV28 with TRBJ2-1; perhaps TRBD1 as D (6 bases). The CDR3 has 14 amino acids. V was clipped by 6 bases and J by 8 bases, with 17 bases between them. Germline-derived CDR1 and CDR2 are MDHEN and SYDVKM. CDR3 sequence reads: CASSRGQQTYEQFF. The CDR3 region has the DNA TGTGCCAGCAGCCGTGGACAGCAGACTTATGAGCAGTTCTTC.

The chain is built from TRBV10-2 and TRBJ2-3, with 8 bases lining up with TRBD2. CDR3 length: 15 residues. Trimming took 6 bases from V and 1 from J; bases not matched to a gene: 6. Germline values: CDR1 WSHSY, CDR2 SAAADI. The CDR3 protein is CASSLASGRTDTQYF. In nucleotides, the CDR3 is TGCGCCAGCAGCCTAGCTAGCGGGCGCACAGATACGCAGTATTTT.

The chain combines TRBV29-1 with TRBJ1-2; 8 bases map to TRBD1. V was pared by 4 bases and J by 4 bases, with 14 bases of the junction left unmatched. The CDR3 runs 16 residues. CDR1 and CDR2 from the germline V gene are SQVTM and ANQGSEA. As DNA, the CDR3 is TGCAGCGTTGCCACCCCCCCGACAGGGGAAATCTATGGCTACACCTTC. This gives the protein CSVATPPTGEIYGYTF.

The chain is built from TRBV12-3 or TRBV12-4 and TRBJ2-5; D gene unclear. Deletions cut 2 bases from V and 1 base from J, with 5 bases between. The CDR3 loop spans 13 amino acids. The CDR3 here is CASSLRSQETQYF. In DNA, the CDR3 is TGTGCCAGCAGTTTACGGAGCCAAGAGACCCAGTACTTC.

The chain recombines TRBV7-2 with TRBJ2-3, with a possible D match to TRBD2 (7 bases). With 1 base removed from V and 3 bases from J, the gap between germline ends came to 14 bases. The CDR3 has 16 residues. CDR1 is SGHTA, CDR2 FQGNSA, per germline. In DNA form, the CDR3 reads TGTGCCAGCAGCTTAGGAGGGCGGGGGCTAACAGATACGCAGTATTTT. Protein sequence: CASSLGGRGLTDTQYF.

The chain recombines TRBV5-4 with TRBJ2-2, with 9 bases aligning to TRBD1. This CDR3 has 15 amino acids. Germline V gene sequence: CDR1 SGHNT, CDR2 YYREEE (reference sequence). Germline trimming cut 2 bases from V and 6 bases from J; bases unmatched to any gene: 5. The CDR3 region is CASSLQGARAGELFF. Here the CDR3 DNA reads TGTGCCAGCAGCTTACAGGGGGCGCGGGCCGGGGAGCTGTTTTTT. The variable domain in full, with the rest retrieved from reference TRBV5-4 and TRBJ2-2, is ETGVTQSPTHLIKTRGQQVTLRCSSQSGHNTVSWYQQALGQGPQFIFQYYREEENGRGNFPPRFSGLQFPNYSSELNVNALELDDSALYLCASSLQGARAGELFFGEGSRLTVL.

V gene TRBV5-1 combines with J gene TRBJ2-5, with D tentatively TRBD2 (6 bases). The CDR3 length is 14 residues. Germline loops: CDR1 SGHRS, CDR2 YFSETQ. Trimming cost V 1 base and J 3 bases, with 10 bases left between them. CDR3 coding DNA: TGCGCCAGCAGCTTGTACCGCGGGGAAGAGACCCAGTACTTC. It yields the protein CASSLYRGEETQYF.

The genes are TRBV21-1 and TRBJ2-3; the table assigns TRBD2, which was not confirmed against the DNA. TRBV21-1 is marked as a pseudogene. This CDR3 is 19 amino acids long. This CDR3 reads CASSKRRLIAGGQTDTQYF. In nucleotides, the CDR3 is TGTGCCAGCAGTAAAAGGAGGTTAATAGCGGGGGGGCAGACAGATACGCAGTATTTT.

The chain uses TRBV18 and TRBJ2-5; D uncertain. CDR1 is KGHSH and CDR2 is LQKENI in the germline V gene. V was trimmed by 0 bases and J by 2 bases, leaving 4 bases between them. The CDR3 totals 13 residues. The CDR3 protein is CASSPPGQETQYF. The CDR3 DNA reads as TGTGCCAGCTCACCACCCGGGCAAGAGACCCAGTACTTC.

The genes are TRBV29-1 and TRBJ2-1; 9 bases match TRBD2. The V gene's germline CDR1 is SQVTM and CDR2 ANQGSEA. After removal of 2 bases from V and 7 bases from J, the junction contained 6 bases not matched to a gene. The CDR3 extends over 14 amino acids. The DNA of the CDR3 is TGCAGCGTTGAAAGGTCTAGCGGGGTGAATGAGCAGTTCTTC. This codes for CSVERSSGVNEQFF.

The chain carries TRBV7-2 and TRBJ1-3; TRBD1 matches at 7 bases. This CDR3 comprises 16 residues. Germline CDR1 reads SGHTA; CDR2 reads FQGNSA. Trimming took 1 base from V and 0 from J; bases not matched to a gene: 3. CDR3: CASSLGDRVSGNTIYF. DNA of the CDR3: TGTGCCAGCAGCTTAGGCGACAGGGTCTCTGGAAACACCATATATTTT.

The chain employs TRBV12-3 or TRBV12-4 and TRBJ1-2; TRBD1 is a possible D gene (5 bases). V was trimmed by 2 bases and J by 4 bases, leaving 8 bases between them. The CDR3 spans 13 residues. The CDR3 coding sequence is TGTGCCAGCAGTTTACAAAGGGGCTATGGCTACACCTTC. Its protein product is CASSLQRGYGYTF.

The chain recombines TRBV11-2 with TRBJ1-2, with 8 nucleotides matching TRBD1. Germline CDR1 reads SGHAT; CDR2 reads FQNNGV. CDR3 size: 17 residues. Trimming cost V 3 bases and J 0 bases; bases outside gene matches: 9. The CDR3 protein is CASSFQGATLANYGYTF. Here the CDR3 DNA reads TGTGCCAGCAGCTTCCAGGGGGCCACCTTAGCTAACTATGGCTACACCTTC.

The V gene is TRBV19, the J gene TRBJ2-3, with 13 bases fitting TRBD2. Germline trimming cut 4 bases from V and 6 bases from J; bases unmatched to any gene: 4. Germline assignment: CDR1 LNHDA and CDR2 SQIVND (reference sequence). The CDR3 has 15 residues. The CDR3 loop reads CASSRRTSGGDTQYF. DNA for the CDR3: TGTGCCAGTAGTAGACGGACTAGCGGGGGTGATACGCAGTATTTT.

CDR3 in amino acids: CASTHPIRDEQFF. The CDR3 DNA reads TGTGCCAGCACCCATCCGATACGCGATGAGCAGTTCTTC. The chain couples TRBV7-9 to TRBJ2-1; D uncertain. V lost 7 bases to trimming and J lost 8 bases, with 15 bases between them. The germline CDR1 and CDR2 sequences are SEHNR and FQNEAQ (reference sequence). This CDR3 has 13 amino acids.

The rearrangement links TRBV29-1 to TRBJ2-3; TRBD1 aligns across 8 bases. Germline CDR1 reads SQVTM; CDR2 reads ANQGSEA. Losses at the gene ends were 1 base for V and 5 bases for J; bases not matched to a gene: 2. This CDR3 spans 13 amino acids. The CDR3 nucleotides are TGCAGCGTTGAAGGGACAGGGAAAGATACGCAGTATTTT. Translated, it gives CSVEGTGKDTQYF.

Turning to this clone: This sequence may be a read error, since a much larger clone differs from it by one base. The chain joins TRBV5-1 to TRBJ2-3; 10 bases line up with TRBD1. This CDR3 region has 15 residues. The germline CDR1 and CDR2 sequences are SGHRS and YFSETQ. CDR3 bases: TGCGCCTGCAGTCCGCGACAGGGGGCGGGGGATACGCAGTATTTT. It yields the protein CACSPRQGAGDTQYF.

V is TRBV5-1 and J is TRBJ2-3, with 7 bases identical to TRBD2. The CDR3 spans 16 residues. V lost 4 bases to trimming and J lost 2 bases; unmatched junction nucleotides: 10. Germline lookup yields CDR1 SGHRS and CDR2 YFSETQ. The CDR3 loop is CASSPGTTRPTDTQYF. The CDR3 DNA sequence: TGCGCCAGCAGCCCAGGGACTACCAGGCCCACAGATACGCAGTATTTT.

J is TRBJ2-7 and V is TRBV12-3 or TRBV12-4; the D gene is possibly TRBD2 (6 bases). This CDR3 is 13 amino acids long. The V gene lost 3 bases and the J gene lost 6 bases, with 12 bases spanning the gap. The CDR3 DNA reads as TGTGCCAGCAGTTTGGTGGAGGGGCGCGAGCAGTACTTC. It codes for CASSLVEGREQYF.

The V and J genes are TRBV7-8 and TRBJ2-3; 8 positions match TRBD1. The CDR3 has 15 residues. Germline-derived CDR1 and CDR2 are SGHVS and FQNEAQ. V lost 2 bases to trimming and J lost 6 bases; unmatched junction nucleotides: 7. The CDR3 loop reads CASSLQGAGMDTQYF. CDR3 nucleotide sequence: TGTGCCAGCAGCTTACAGGGGGCTGGGATGGATACGCAGTATTTT.